Below, one T cell receptor (beta chain) is given with its context. Its antigen remains unknown. These data belong to a study of beta chain features in type 1 diabetes. Study-level points and caveats: In patients and controls equally, PCR might favor templates that are shorter.

The length of the CDR3 is 16 residues. Germline CDR1 and CDR2: SGHDT and YYEEEE. V lost 3 bases, J lost 0 bases, and 15 bases lay in between. Every bit of the isolated RNA underwent reverse transcription, so sequencing read expressed TCRB transcripts. Generated by immunoSEQ multiplex PCR, the TCRdb table keeps only in-frame clones and is missing some. The table shows some 150,000 clones, with roughly 9.7% occurring only once. Sequencing was performed on central memory CD4+ T cells from blood. The sequence was collected from a woman in her forties in good health. The chain carries TRBV5-6 and TRBJ2-5; D might be TRBD1 (6 bases). The CDR3 region is CASSSTTGTYQETQYF. The CDR3 bases are TGTGCCAGCAGCTCTACCACAGGGACATACCAAGAGACCCAGTACTTC.